This T cell receptor beta chain was found in a study of T cell repertoires in cytomegalovirus infection. Study conclusions and caveats: Clonotypes of TCR beta that were HLA-C-restricted and CMV-specific dominated the ex vivo response.

TCRdb reprocessed the reads with MiXCR, giving one entry per CDR3 protein. The sample contains some 180,000 distinct CDR3 sequences, roughly a fifth of which appear only once. V lost 4 bases to trimming and J lost 1 base, with 10 bases between them. Germline CDR1 SNHLY, CDR2 FYNNEI. The CDR3 length is 14 residues. On this clonotype itself: The antigen is undetermined.

This chain connects TRBV2 to TRBJ1-1; D may be TRBD1 (5 bases). This TCR came from a human donor in good health (CMV status not recorded). Some clones in this sample may be carry-over from other donors' samples. Sequenced input: PBMCs. CDR3 sequence (DNA): TGTGCCAGCAGTGCCCAGGGCAAGAACACTGAAGCTTTCTTT. Its protein is CASSAQGKNTEAFF.